This T cell receptor beta chain was documented in a study of blood T cell repertoires in COVID-19. Background on the study: The analysed material was cDNA or gDNA that came from T cells, B-cell-depleted T cells, or PBMCs.

Unmatched junction bases numbered 3, after V lost 0 bases and J lost 7 bases. The CDR3 sequence is 13 residues long. CDR1 is SGHRS, CDR2 YFSETQ, per germline. Under the authors' procedure: Estimation of nucleated cell counts relied on the amplification of reference gene primers. Sequenced by immunoSEQ multiplex PCR; TCRdb stores in-frame clones only, minus some. Clone size and the V and J calls come from that table; the DNA yielded D and trimming. The data contain over 150,000 clones, roughly 80% of them singletons. Participants were placed into cohorts based on the clinical history they reported. The sequence derives from a man aged 40-50 years who had recovered from COVID-19. The sequencing input was PBMCs or T cells enriched from blood (not recorded which). V is TRBV5-1 and J is TRBJ1-1; TRBD1 matches at 7 bases. CDR3 residues: CASSLAGDSEAFF. As DNA, the CDR3 is TGCGCCAGCAGCTTGGCCGGGGACAGTGAAGCTTTCTTT.